Sequencing of this T cell receptor (beta chain) was carried out in a study of OX40 agonist ivuxolimab in advanced cancers. Study-level information: Partial responses were seen in three patients, one with hepatocellular carcinoma and two with cutaneous melanoma.

The method was immunoSEQ multiplex PCR; TCRdb's version includes in-frame clones alone and lacks a portion of them. Of 70,000 or so clones listed, 85% to 90% are singletons. Study outcomes and limitations: The investigators did not determine what antigen specificity the expanded peripheral T cells had. Normalized expansion of T-cell clones was also low for some nonresponders.

Germline V gene sequence: CDR1 SGHRS, CDR2 YFSETQ. With 1 base removed from V and 2 bases from J, the gap between germline ends came to 10 bases. The CDR3 contains 15 residues. This clone was seen a handful of times. Antigen: not known. The TCR originated in an adult with an advanced solid tumor such as melanoma, head and neck, liver or kidney cancer. V is TRBV5-1 and J is TRBJ1-3; D not resolved. The specimen was CD4+ or CD8+ T cells sorted from blood, collected in a trial of the OX40 agonist ivuxolimab. CDR3 sequence reads: CASSLYLGPGNTIYF. The CDR3 nucleotides read TGCGCCAGCAGCTTGTATTTAGGGCCTGGAAACACCATATATTTT.